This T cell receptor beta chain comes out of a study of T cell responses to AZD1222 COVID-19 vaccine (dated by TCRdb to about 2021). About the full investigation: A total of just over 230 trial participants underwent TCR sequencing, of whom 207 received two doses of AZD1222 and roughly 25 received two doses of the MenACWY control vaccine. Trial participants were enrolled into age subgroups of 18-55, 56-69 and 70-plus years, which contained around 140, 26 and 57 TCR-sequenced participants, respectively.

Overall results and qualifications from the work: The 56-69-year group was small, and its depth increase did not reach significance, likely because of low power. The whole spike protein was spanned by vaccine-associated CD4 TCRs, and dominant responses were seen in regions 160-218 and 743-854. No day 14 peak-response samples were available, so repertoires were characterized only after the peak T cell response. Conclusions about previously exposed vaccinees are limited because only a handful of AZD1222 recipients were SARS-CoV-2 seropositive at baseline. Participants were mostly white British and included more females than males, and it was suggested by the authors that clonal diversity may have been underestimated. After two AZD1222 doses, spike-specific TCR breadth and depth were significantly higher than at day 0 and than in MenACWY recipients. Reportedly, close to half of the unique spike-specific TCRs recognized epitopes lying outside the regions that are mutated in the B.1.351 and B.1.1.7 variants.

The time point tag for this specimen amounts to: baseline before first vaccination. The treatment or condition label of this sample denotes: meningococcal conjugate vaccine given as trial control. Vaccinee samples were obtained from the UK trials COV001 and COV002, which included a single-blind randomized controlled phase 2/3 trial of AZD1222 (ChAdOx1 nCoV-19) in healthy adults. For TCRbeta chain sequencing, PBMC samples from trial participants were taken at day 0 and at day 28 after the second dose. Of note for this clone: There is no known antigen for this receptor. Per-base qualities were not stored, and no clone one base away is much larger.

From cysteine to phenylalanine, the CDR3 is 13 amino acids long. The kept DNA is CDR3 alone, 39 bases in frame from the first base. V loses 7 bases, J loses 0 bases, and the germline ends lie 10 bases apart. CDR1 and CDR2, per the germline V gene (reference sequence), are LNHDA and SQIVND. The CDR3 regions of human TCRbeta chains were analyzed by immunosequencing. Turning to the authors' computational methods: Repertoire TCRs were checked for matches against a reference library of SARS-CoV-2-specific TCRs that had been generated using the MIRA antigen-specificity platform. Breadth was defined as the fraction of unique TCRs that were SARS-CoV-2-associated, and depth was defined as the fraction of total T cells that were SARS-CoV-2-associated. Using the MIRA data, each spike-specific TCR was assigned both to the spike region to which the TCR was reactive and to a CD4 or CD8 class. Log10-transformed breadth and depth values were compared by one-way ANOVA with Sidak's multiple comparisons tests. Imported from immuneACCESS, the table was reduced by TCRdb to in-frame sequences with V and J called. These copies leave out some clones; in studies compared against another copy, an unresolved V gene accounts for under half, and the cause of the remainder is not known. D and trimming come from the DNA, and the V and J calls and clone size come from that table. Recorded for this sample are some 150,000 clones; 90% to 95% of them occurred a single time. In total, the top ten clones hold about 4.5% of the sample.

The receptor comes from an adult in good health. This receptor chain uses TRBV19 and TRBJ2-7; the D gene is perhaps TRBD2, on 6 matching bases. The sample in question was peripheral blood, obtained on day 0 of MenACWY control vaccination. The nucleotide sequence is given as TGTGCCAGTAATCACGGGAGCTCCTACGAGCAGTACTTC. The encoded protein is CASNHGSSYEQYF. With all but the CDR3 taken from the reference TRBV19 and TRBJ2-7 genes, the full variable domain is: DGGITQSPKYLFRKEGQNVTLSCEQNLNHDAMYWYRQDPGQGLRLIYYSQIVNDFQKGDIAEGYSVSREKKESFPLTVTSAQKNPTAFYLCASNHGSSYEQYFGPGTRLTVT.